The 31 T cell receptor beta chains presented below share a single source sample, sequenced in a study of T-cell reconstitution after alpha-beta-depleted transplantation in children. Researchers prepared the TCRbeta library using unique molecular identifiers, the study reports. TCRdb passed the PCR reads through MiXCR, listing each CDR3 protein once. The sample has about 250,000 distinct CDR3 sequences; 20% to 30% are singletons. Source: PBMCs, mostly from graft donor cells, taken 360 days after TCRalphabeta/CD19-depleted stem cell transplant. The source of these receptors is a female patient aged 2-10 years who had a stem cell transplant for congenital amegakaryocytic thrombocytopenia, so the T cells may come from the graft donor.

This clonotype was counted a few times. V gene TRBV5-1 combines with J gene TRBJ1-3; TRBD1 might be the D (6 bases). Trimming shortened V by 0 bases and J by 2 bases, and 12 bases separated the two germline ends. There are 16 residues in the CDR3. The germline V gene encodes CDR1 SGHRS and CDR2 YFSETQ. In nucleotides, the CDR3 is TGCGCCAGCAGCTTGGACCCGGGGGCGCCTGGAAACACCATATATTTT. It codes for CASSLDPGAPGNTIYF.

Worth noting for this clonotype: One end of the junction is discordant with germline, which a read error may explain. This chain uses TRBV2 with TRBJ2-2, with 7 bases matching TRBD2. The germline gives CDR1 SNHLY, CDR2 FYNNEI. The CDR3 contains 18 residues. The CDR3, as DNA: TGTGCCAGCACCCGGACTAGAGACTTCTTCGCGAACACCGGCGAGCTGTTTTTT. This encodes CASTRTRDFFANTGELFF.

The rearrangement links TRBV28 to TRBJ1-2; D unresolved. With 4 bases removed from V and 0 bases from J, the gap between germline ends came to 9 bases. Germline V gene sequence: CDR1 MDHEN, CDR2 SYDVKM. The CDR3 length is 14 residues. The chain's CDR3 is CASSSVRANYGYTF. The CDR3 nucleotides are TGTGCCAGCAGTTCGGTCAGAGCTAACTATGGCTACACCTTC.

This clonotype was counted only a few times. This chain links TRBV3-1 with TRBJ2-2; D is undetermined. Germline V gives CDR1 LGHDT, CDR2 YNNKEL (reference sequence). V shed 6 bases and J shed 4 bases, with 6 bases lying between them. There are 12 residues in the CDR3. As DNA, the CDR3 is TGTGCCAGCAGGCCTCCCACCGGGGAGCTGTTTTTT. It translates to CASRPPTGELFF.

This clonotype was seen a few times. The chain uses TRBV29-1 and TRBJ2-7; a possible D gene is TRBD2 (5 bases). From germline, CDR1 is SQVTM and CDR2 ANQGSEA. Trimming removed 1 base from V and 2 bases from J, with 12 bases in between. This CDR3 contains 14 residues. The chain's CDR3 is CSVEGLSGTYEQYF. The CDR3 DNA sequence: TGCAGCGTTGAAGGACTCTCGGGAACCTACGAGCAGTACTTC.

The table lists this clonotype with many counts. This rearrangement joins TRBV6-5 to TRBJ1-1; D gene ambiguous. The germline V gene has CDR1 MNHEY and CDR2 SVGAGI. Trimming left V 3 bases short and J 1 base short, with 9 bases between. The CDR3 is 14 residues long. The CDR3, as DNA: TGTGCCAGCAGTTATTCAGGAACGAACACTGAAGCTTTCTTT. Translating it yields CASSYSGTNTEAFF.

V is TRBV6-1 and J is TRBJ1-5, with unresolved D. Germline V CDR1 and CDR2: MNHNS, SASEGT. CDR3 length equals 15 residues. V shed 6 bases and J shed 0 bases, with 12 bases lying between them. The CDR3 region has the DNA TGTGCCAGCAGCCCACCAGGCTATAGCAATCAGCCCCAGCATTTT. Amino acids: CASSPPGYSNQPQHF.

In regard to this clonotype: This may stem from a read error, because a much larger clone lies one nucleotide away. The chain carries TRBV12-3 or TRBV12-4 and TRBJ2-3; D is possibly TRBD2 (6 bases). V was trimmed by 0 bases and J by 5 bases, leaving 9 bases between them. CDR3 length: 14 residues. DNA for the CDR3: TGTGCCAGCAGTTTAGCAGGGCGGGAAGATACGCAGTATTTT. It is translated as CASSLAGREDTQYF.

The rearrangement uses TRBV20-1 and TRBJ2-3; 10 nucleotides agree with TRBD2. V shed 5 bases and J 5 bases; nucleotides not matched to a gene: 10. Germline CDR1 reads DFQATT; CDR2 reads SNEGSKA (reference sequence). This CDR3 region has 15 residues. This CDR3 is CSAALGLAGVDTQYF. CDR3 DNA: TGCAGTGCTGCCCTTGGCCTAGCGGGAGTAGATACGCAGTATTTT.

V and J are TRBV10-3 and TRBJ2-1; 10 positions agree with TRBD2. Germline V gene lookup returns CDR1 ENHRY and CDR2 SYGVKD. V was pared by 7 bases and J by 8 bases, with 11 bases of the junction left unmatched. The CDR3 is 15 residues long. The CDR3 DNA reads as TGTGCCATCACATCGGGTAGCGGGAGGATGGATGAGCAGTTCTTC. This codes for CAITSGSGRMDEQFF.

The rearrangement joins TRBV9 to TRBJ2-1; D is unclear. This CDR3 comprises 13 residues. V lost 0 bases and J lost 9, with 10 bases in between. Per the germline V gene, CDR1 is SGDLS and CDR2 is YYNGEE. The CDR3: CASSVASWGEQFF. CDR3 coding DNA: TGTGCCAGCAGCGTAGCTTCCTGGGGTGAGCAGTTCTTC.

Remarks on this clonotype: The junction shows a germline mismatch at one end, possibly a read error. V usage is TRBV4-2 and J usage is TRBJ1-1, with D unclear. The CDR3 is 14 amino acids. Germline V gene lookup returns CDR1 LGHNA and CDR2 YNFKEQ. CDR3 in DNA: TGTGCCAGGAGCCCTAGCGGGTTCTACACTGAAGCTTTCTTT. Amino acid sequence: CARSPSGFYTEAFF.

Only a few counts were recorded for this clonotype. The chain uses TRBV5-1 and TRBJ2-3; no reliable D call. V dropped 0 bases and J dropped 7 bases, with 9 bases sitting between them. The CDR3 covers 13 residues. Germline V lookup: CDR1 SGHRS, CDR2 YFSETQ. The CDR3 DNA reads TGCGCCAGCAGCTTGGCCGTTGACAATACGCAGTATTTT. Translating it yields CASSLAVDNTQYF.

The gene calls are TRBV25-1 and TRBJ1-6, with unresolved D. The CDR3 is made up of 13 amino acids. The germline gives CDR1 MGHDK, CDR2 SYGVNS. Trimming shortened V by 4 bases and J by 7 bases, and 8 bases separated the two germline ends. DNA for the CDR3: TGTGCCAGCAGTGCAACAGCCAATTCACCCCTCCACTTT. Residues: CASSATANSPLHF.

The genes are TRBV10-3 and TRBJ2-7, with TRBD2 matching over 7 bases. Per the germline V gene, CDR1 is ENHRY and CDR2 is SYGVKD. The V and J ends lost 5 bases and 6 bases, in that order; junction bases with no gene match: 10. CDR3 size: 14 residues. The CDR3 region is CAISPQREAREQYF. In DNA, the CDR3 is TGTGCCATCAGTCCCCAGCGGGAAGCACGCGAGCAGTACTTC.

Only a few counts were recorded for this clonotype. The chain couples TRBV10-3 to TRBJ1-4, with no clear D. Between the trimmed V and J ends, which lost 4 bases and 0 bases, there was a span of 6 bases. The CDR3 runs to 14 residues. Per the germline V gene, CDR1 is ENHRY and CDR2 is SYGVKD. In DNA form, the CDR3 reads TGTGCCATCAGTGGATCCTCAACTAATGAAAAACTGTTTTTT. The encoded protein is CAISGSSTNEKLFF.

V usage is TRBV10-3 and J usage is TRBJ2-1, with D possibly matching TRBD2 (5 bases). This CDR3 region has 16 residues. Germline V gene sequence: CDR1 ENHRY, CDR2 SYGVKD. V dropped 3 bases and J dropped 8 bases, with 20 bases sitting between them. CDR3 residues: CAISEGSTLVSDEQFF. CDR3 coding DNA: TGTGCCATCAGTGAAGGCTCGACTTTAGTTAGCGATGAGCAGTTCTTC.

Only a few counts were recorded for this clonotype. The rearrangement joins TRBV5-1 to TRBJ2-3; 7 bases line up with TRBD2. Per the germline V gene, CDR1 is SGHRS and CDR2 is YFSETQ. CDR3 size: 14 residues. Trimming took 6 bases from V and 2 from J; bases not matched to a gene: 6. CDR3 loop: CASNRDYYTDTQYF. The CDR3 nucleotides are TGCGCCAGCAACCGGGACTATTACACAGATACGCAGTATTTT.

J is TRBJ1-6 and V is TRBV12-3 or TRBV12-4; D remains ambiguous. Trimming removed 4 bases from V and 7 bases from J, with 17 bases in between. The CDR3 covers 16 residues. The CDR3 is CASSSDRVLTNSPLHF. CDR3 DNA sequence: TGTGCCAGCAGTTCGGATAGGGTCCTAACGAATTCACCCCTCCACTTT.

This clonotype was observed at least ten times. This chain joins TRBV10-3 and TRBJ2-6; 16 bases are shared with TRBD2. Trimming cost V 6 bases and J 4 bases; bases outside gene matches: 6. The CDR3 contains 18 residues. Germline V gene sequence: CDR1 ENHRY, CDR2 SYGVKD. This chain's CDR3 is CAISQGLAGGLGANVLTF. The CDR3, as DNA: TGTGCCATCAGCCAGGGACTAGCGGGGGGGCTAGGGGCCAACGTCCTGACTTTC.

As to this clonotype: With a much larger clone just one base away, this may be a read error. The J gene is TRBJ2-3, the V gene TRBV3-1; 12 bases match TRBD2. This CDR3 spans 18 amino acids. Germline V gene sequence: CDR1 LGHDT, CDR2 YNNKEL (reference sequence). V lost 10 bases and J lost 3; bases outside the gene matches: 17. The CDR3 here is CAISFSPLAGGITDTQYF. CDR3 coding DNA: TGTGCCATCAGTTTTAGTCCCCTAGCGGGGGGGATAACAGATACGCAGTATTTT.

V is TRBV5-8 and J is TRBJ2-6; no clear D gene. Germline V gene lookup returns CDR1 SGHTS and CDR2 YDEGEE. Trimming stripped 2 bases from V and 0 bases from J, with 12 bases between. The CDR3 length is 17 residues. The CDR3 is CASSLILHSSGANVLTF. The CDR3 nucleotides are TGTGCCAGCAGCTTAATTTTACACAGCTCTGGGGCCAACGTCCTGACTTTC.

This clonotype was detected a few times. The V gene is TRBV29-1, the J gene TRBJ1-4; D is uncertain. Germline V gene lookup returns CDR1 SQVTM and CDR2 ANQGSEA. There are 10 residues in the CDR3. Trimming removed 4 bases at V and 8 bases at J, with 5 bases between. The CDR3 loop reads CSVVDEKLFF. CDR3 in DNA: TGCAGCGTTGTTGACGAAAAACTGTTTTTT.

This clonotype showed up just a few times. The chain carries TRBV19 and TRBJ2-3; D is uncertain. V lost 7 bases and J 1 base, leaving 12 bases between the germline ends. Per the germline V gene, CDR1 is LNHDA and CDR2 is SQIVND (reference sequence). This CDR3 contains 14 residues. The CDR3 sequence is CASTIKPGTDTQYF. CDR3 DNA sequence: TGTGCCAGTACCATAAAGCCAGGCACAGATACGCAGTATTTT.

The chain employs TRBV20-1 and TRBJ1-1; D gene ambiguous. V was shortened by 1 base and J by 5 bases, with 17 bases between the two germline ends. This CDR3 is built from 15 residues. CDR1 DFQATT and CDR2 SNEGSKA come from the germline V gene (reference sequence). The CDR3: CSARGTQRTDTEAFF. CDR3 nucleotides: TGCAGTGCTAGAGGGACCCAGAGAACCGATACTGAAGCTTTCTTT.

The V and J genes are TRBV20-1 and TRBJ1-1; TRBD1 agrees at 7 bases. CDR1 is DFQATT and CDR2 is SNEGSKA in the germline V gene (reference sequence). This CDR3 is 14 amino acids long. J was trimmed by 4 bases and V by 0 bases; bases with no gene match: 5. The CDR3 spells CSARDETGITEAFF. The CDR3 DNA follows: TGCAGTGCTAGAGACGAGACAGGGATCACTGAAGCTTTCTTT.

The chain has TRBV7-8 and TRBJ2-5; 11 bases match TRBD2. Germline lookup yields CDR1 SGHVS and CDR2 FQNEAQ. Trimming took 4 bases from V and 4 from J; bases not matched to a gene: 8. The CDR3 sequence is 16 residues long. Here the CDR3 DNA reads TGTGCCAGCAGCTCGAGCACTAGCGGGGGAGGAGAGACCCAGTACTTC. This codes for CASSSSTSGGGETQYF.

This chain uses TRBV3-1 with TRBJ2-1; possibly TRBD2 for D (5 bases). CDR1 and CDR2 from the germline V gene are LGHDT and YNNKEL (reference sequence). The V gene lost 3 bases and the J gene lost 6 bases, with 12 bases spanning the gap. The CDR3 covers 14 residues. CDR3: CASSQGSGGNEQFF. The CDR3 coding sequence is TGTGCCAGCAGCCAGGGGAGCGGCGGCAATGAGCAGTTCTTC.

Ten or more counts support this clonotype. The V call is TRBV20-1, the J call TRBJ2-2, with D tentatively TRBD1 (6 bases). The germline V gene has CDR1 DFQATT and CDR2 SNEGSKA (reference sequence). The CDR3 has 16 residues. V lost 3 bases, J lost 7 bases, and 21 bases lay in between. CDR3 amino acids: CSASGGPFTRGGELFF. DNA of the CDR3: TGCAGTGCTAGTGGGGGACCATTTACCAGGGGCGGGGAGCTGTTTTTT.

The V call is TRBV5-6, the J call TRBJ2-1; no firm D call. Germline values: CDR1 SGHDT, CDR2 YYEEEE. The V end lost 1 base, the J end lost 9 bases, and 5 bases lay between the germline ends. This CDR3 has 11 amino acids. The chain's CDR3 is CASSLTSEQFF. Written as DNA, the CDR3 is TGTGCCAGCAGCTTGACCAGTGAGCAGTTCTTC.

The chain combines TRBV7-2 with TRBJ1-5, with a possible D match to TRBD1 (6 bases). Germline CDR1 SGHTA, CDR2 FQGNSA. This CDR3 comprises 16 residues. Deletions cut 5 bases from V and 9 bases from J, with 23 bases between. The CDR3 coding sequence is TGTGCCAGCAGCCAAAGGGGACTAGCGGGACAATGGCCCCAGCATTTT. Translated, it gives CASSQRGLAGQWPQHF.